This T cell receptor beta chain appears in the sequencing data of a study of blood T cell repertoires in COVID-19. About the study: T cells, B-cell-depleted T cells, or PBMCs provided the cDNA or gDNA that served as material.

Libraries were prepared by immunoSEQ multiplex PCR; TCRdb keeps only in-frame clonotypes and omits some of them. The table lists about 120,000 clones, around 87% of them singletons, with roughly 30% in the top ten. This sequence originates from a woman in her seventies with acute or convalescent COVID-19. The sequencing sample was made of peripheral blood.

CDR3 region: CASSLGSISSEQFF. The DNA for the CDR3 is TGTGCCAGCAGCCTTGGGAGTATATCGTCTGAGCAGTTCTTC. The chain uses TRBV4-2 and TRBJ2-1; a possible D gene is TRBD2 (5 bases). CDR3 size: 14 residues. V lost 4 bases, J lost 9 bases, and 16 bases lay in between. Germline CDR1 reads LGHNA; CDR2 reads YNFKEQ.